The TCR beta chain under discussion was sequenced for a study of identical twins. General study points: Within cord blood, abundant beta clonotypes carried fewer insertions, but memory repertoires showed no such trend. Twins' surplus sharing was weaker for beta out-of-frame sequences.

This clonotype came up a few times. The antigen remains undetermined. TCRdb reanalysed the 5' RACE reads using MiXCR and keeps one entry per CDR3 protein. The sample carries 1.5 million to 2 million distinct CDR3 sequences, 32% recorded once. The sample taken for sequencing was cord blood. The source is a newborn girl in good health.

CDR3 residues: CASSLESLAVTDTQYF. The CDR3 DNA reads as TGTGCCAGCAGTTTAGAGTCACTAGCGGTCACAGATACGCAGTATTTT. V gene TRBV12-3 or TRBV12-4 combines with J gene TRBJ2-3; TRBD2 matches 8 bases. V lost 1 base to trimming and J lost 2 bases; unmatched junction nucleotides: 5. This CDR3 is built from 16 residues.